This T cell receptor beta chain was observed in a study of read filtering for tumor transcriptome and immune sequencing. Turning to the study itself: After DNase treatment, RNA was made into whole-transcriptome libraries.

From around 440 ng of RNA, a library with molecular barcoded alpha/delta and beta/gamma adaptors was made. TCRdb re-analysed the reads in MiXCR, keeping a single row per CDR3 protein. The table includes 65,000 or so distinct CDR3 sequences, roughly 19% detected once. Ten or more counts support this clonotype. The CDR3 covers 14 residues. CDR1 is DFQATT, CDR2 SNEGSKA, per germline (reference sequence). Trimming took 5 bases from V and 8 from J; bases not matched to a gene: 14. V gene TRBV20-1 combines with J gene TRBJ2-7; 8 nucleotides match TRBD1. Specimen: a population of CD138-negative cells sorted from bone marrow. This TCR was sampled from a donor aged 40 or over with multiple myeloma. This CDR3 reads CSASLGQAVFQQYF. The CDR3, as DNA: TGCAGTGCTTCGCTGGGACAGGCGGTGTTTCAGCAGTACTTC.